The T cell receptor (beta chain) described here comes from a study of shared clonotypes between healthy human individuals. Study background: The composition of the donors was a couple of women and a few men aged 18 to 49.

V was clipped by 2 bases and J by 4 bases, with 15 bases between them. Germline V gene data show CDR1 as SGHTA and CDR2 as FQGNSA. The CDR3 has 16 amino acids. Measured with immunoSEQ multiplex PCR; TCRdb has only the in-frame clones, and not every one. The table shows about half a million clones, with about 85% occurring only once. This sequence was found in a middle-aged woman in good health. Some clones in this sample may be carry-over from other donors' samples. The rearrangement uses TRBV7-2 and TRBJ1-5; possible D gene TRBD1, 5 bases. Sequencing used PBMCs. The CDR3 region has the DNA TGTGCCAGCAGCTTAACCGGGACGGCACCTAATCAGCCCCAGCATTTT. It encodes CASSLTGTAPNQPQHF.